The sequence of this T cell receptor beta chain was determined in a study of monozygotic twins with inflammatory bowel disease. On this clonotype: The antigen remains unidentified.

Per germline, CDR1 LNHDA and CDR2 SQIVND (reference sequence). The CDR3 is made up of 13 amino acids. Points from the study as a whole: Among IBD patients, TCRbeta diversity (inverse Simpson) was lower than in healthy co-twins. Relative clonotype sharing with others was diminished in IBD patients versus healthy twins, particularly with disease activity. No discrimination was achieved between different T cell subtypes.

TCRdb reprocessed the 5' RACE reads and stores each CDR3 protein as one record, lacking DNA. The sample has approximately 340,000 distinct CDR3 sequences. This TCR was sampled from a human donor with ulcerative colitis or Crohn's disease, or a healthy co-twin of an affected twin (not recorded which). The genes are TRBV19 and TRBJ2-7; TCRdb lists TRBD1, though no DNA is available to test this call. Specimen: blood. The CDR3 protein is CASKGDSTYEQYF.